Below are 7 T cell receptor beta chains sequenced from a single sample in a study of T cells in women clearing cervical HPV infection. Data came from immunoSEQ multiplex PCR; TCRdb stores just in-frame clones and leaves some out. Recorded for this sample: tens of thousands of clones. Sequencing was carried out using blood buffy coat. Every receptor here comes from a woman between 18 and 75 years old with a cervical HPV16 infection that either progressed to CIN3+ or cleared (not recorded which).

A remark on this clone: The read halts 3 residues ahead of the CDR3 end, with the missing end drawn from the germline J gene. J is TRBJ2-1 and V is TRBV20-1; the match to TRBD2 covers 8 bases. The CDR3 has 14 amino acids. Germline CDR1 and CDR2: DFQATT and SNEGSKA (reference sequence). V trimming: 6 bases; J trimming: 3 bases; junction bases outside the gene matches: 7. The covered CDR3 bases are TGCAGTGCCCCGACTAGCGTTGGCTACAATGAG. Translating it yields CSAPTSVGYNE. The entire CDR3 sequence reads CSAPTSVGYNEQFF.

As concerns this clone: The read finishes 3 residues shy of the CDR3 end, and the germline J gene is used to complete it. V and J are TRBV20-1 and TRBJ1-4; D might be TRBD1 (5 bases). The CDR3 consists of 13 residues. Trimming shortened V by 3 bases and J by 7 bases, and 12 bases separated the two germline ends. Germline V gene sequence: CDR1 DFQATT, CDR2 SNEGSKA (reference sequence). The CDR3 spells CSARGGVGEKLFF. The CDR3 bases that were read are TGCAGTGCTAGGGGAGGGGTGGGTGAAAAA.

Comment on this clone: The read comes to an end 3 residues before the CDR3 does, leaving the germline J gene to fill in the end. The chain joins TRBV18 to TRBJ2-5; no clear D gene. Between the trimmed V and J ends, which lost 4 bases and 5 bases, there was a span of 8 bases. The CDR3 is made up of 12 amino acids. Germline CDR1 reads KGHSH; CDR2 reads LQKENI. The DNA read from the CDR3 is TGTGCCAGCTCACGTGTCCGGGAGACC. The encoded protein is CASSRVRET. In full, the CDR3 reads CASSRVRETQYF.

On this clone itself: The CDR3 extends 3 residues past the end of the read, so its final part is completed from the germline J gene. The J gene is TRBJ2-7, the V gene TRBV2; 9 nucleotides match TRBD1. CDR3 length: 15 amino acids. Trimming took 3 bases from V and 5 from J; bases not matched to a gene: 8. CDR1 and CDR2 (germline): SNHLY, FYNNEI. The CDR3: CASSEDRGPFHEQYF. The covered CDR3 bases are TGTGCCAGCAGTGAGGACAGGGGACCCTTTCACGAG.

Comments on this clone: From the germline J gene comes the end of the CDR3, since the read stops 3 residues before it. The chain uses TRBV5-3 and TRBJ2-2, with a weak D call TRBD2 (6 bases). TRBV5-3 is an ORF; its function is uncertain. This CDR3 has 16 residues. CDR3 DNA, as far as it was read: TGTGCCAGAAGCTTCCCAGGGACTTCAACTAATGAAAAG. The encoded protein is CARSFPGTSTNEK. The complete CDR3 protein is CARSFPGTSTNEKLFF.

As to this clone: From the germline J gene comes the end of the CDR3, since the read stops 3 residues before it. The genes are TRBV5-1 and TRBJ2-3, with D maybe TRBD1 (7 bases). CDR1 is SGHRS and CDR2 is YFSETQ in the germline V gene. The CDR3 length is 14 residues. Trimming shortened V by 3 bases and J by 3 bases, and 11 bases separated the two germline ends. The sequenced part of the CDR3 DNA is TGCGCCAGCAGCTCGCAGGGGGGTACAGATACG. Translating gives CASSSQGGTDT. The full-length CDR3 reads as CASSSQGGTDTQYF.

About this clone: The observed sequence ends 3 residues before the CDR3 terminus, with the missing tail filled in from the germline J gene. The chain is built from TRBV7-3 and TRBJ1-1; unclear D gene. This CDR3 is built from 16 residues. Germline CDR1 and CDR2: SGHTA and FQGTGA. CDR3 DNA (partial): TGTGCCAGCAGCTTAACTCGTAGATATGCTCCATCGGAA. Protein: CASSLTRRYAPSE. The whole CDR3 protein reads CASSLTRRYAPSEAFF.